This note documents a single TCR beta chain sequence. This sample stems from a study of blood T cell repertoires in COVID-19. Study-level information: The origin of the acute and convalescent COVID-19 samples was the United States, Italy and Spain. T cells, B-cell-depleted T cells, or PBMCs provided the cDNA or gDNA that served as material.

Original handling: Amplification from reference gene primers served as the basis for estimated nucleated cell counts. Sequencing used immunoSEQ multiplex PCR; TCRdb keeps in-frame clones, though not all of them. The D gene and trimming were derived from the DNA, and the V and J assignments and clone size from that table. The sample carries more than 95,000 clones, around 74% recorded once. The V and J ends lost 1 base and 0 bases, in that order; junction bases with no gene match: 5. The germline V gene has CDR1 SGHAT and CDR2 FQNNGV. CDR3 size: 16 residues. The receptor was derived from a man aged 60 to 75 with acute or convalescent COVID-19. The chain is built from TRBV11-2 and TRBJ2-5; 7 bases match TRBD2. Sample: peripheral blood. CDR3 in DNA: TGTGCCAGCAGCTTAGGGGCTAGCGGAAACCAAGAGACCCAGTACTTC. Its translation is CASSLGASGNQETQYF.